The T cell receptor (beta chain) under discussion was sequenced for a study of T cell responses to AZD1222 COVID-19 vaccine. Whole-study findings and limits: Donors in the cohort were predominantly white British and more often female, and clonal diversity was possibly underestimated. Across spike, vaccine-associated CD4 TCRs were found, dominant at 160-218 and 743-854. Repertoire collection took place solely once the T cell response had peaked. Unmutated variant regions are reportedly targeted by nearly half of spike-specific TCRs.

The ends were cut back, 6 bases at V and 5 bases at J, with 28 bases in the middle. This CDR3 contains 18 residues. CDR1 is MNHEY and CDR2 is SMNVEV in the germline V gene (reference sequence). In the case of this clone: No antigen is known for it.

The data were produced by immunoSEQ multiplex PCR, yet TCRdb's version contains in-frame clones alone and is incomplete. Among hundreds of thousands of clones listed, 93% were seen once. Sequencing used peripheral blood, obtained on day 0 of MenACWY control vaccination. The V call is TRBV27, the J call TRBJ1-1; a possible D gene is TRBD1 (5 bases). The receptor was derived from an adult in good health. Here the CDR3 reads CASRGFGSDTNRGTEAFF. Written as DNA, the CDR3 is TGTGCCAGCAGGGGGTTTGGCTCGGACACCAACCGGGGGACTGAAGCTTTCTTT.